This paragraph reports one T cell receptor (beta chain). What it binds is not known. CDR3 length: 15 residues. The V gene's germline CDR1 is MDHEN and CDR2 SYDVKM. Germline trimming cut 6 bases from V and 4 bases from J; bases unmatched to any gene: 9. The sample comes from a study of CD8+CD57+ T cells in acquired aplastic anemia. Study context: Mean DNA quantity obtained from sorted CD4+ and CD8+ cells was 2.5 to 4 ug.

The study, taken as a whole, reports: Patients and controls were found to share twenty-nine CD8+ CDR3 sequences.

Patients included in sequencing had previously demonstrated CD8+CD57+ cell expansion by flow cytometry. No therapy was given to patients before blood sampling. It was genomic DNA that served as the template for profiling TCR beta VDJ and CDR3. TCRdb reanalysed the reads using MiXCR and keeps one entry per CDR3 protein. This table has roughly 200,000 distinct CDR3 sequences, about 62% appearing once. This sequence was found in a human donor with aplastic anemia. The rearrangement uses TRBV28 and TRBJ1-2, with TRBD1 matching 9 bases. Input material: sorted CD4+, CD8+, or CD8+CD57+ T cells (not recorded which) from PBMCs. CDR3 nucleotide sequence: TGTGCCAGCAGGCAGGACAGGGGCCCAACCTATGGCTACACCTTC. Translated: CASRQDRGPTYGYTF.